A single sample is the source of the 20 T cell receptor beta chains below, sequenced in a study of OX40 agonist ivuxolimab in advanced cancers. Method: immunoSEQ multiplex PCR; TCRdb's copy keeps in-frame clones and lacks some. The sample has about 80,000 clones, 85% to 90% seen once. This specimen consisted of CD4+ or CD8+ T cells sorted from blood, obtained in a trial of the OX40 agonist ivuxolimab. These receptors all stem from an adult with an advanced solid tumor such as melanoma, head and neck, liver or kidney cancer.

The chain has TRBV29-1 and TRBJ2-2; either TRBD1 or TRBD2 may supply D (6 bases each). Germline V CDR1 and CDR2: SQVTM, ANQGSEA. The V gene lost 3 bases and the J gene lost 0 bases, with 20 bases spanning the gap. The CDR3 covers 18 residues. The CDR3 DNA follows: TGCAGCGTTGATACCGATCGAGTGGGGGGCTCGAACACCGGGGAGCTGTTTTTT. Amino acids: CSVDTDRVGGSNTGELFF.

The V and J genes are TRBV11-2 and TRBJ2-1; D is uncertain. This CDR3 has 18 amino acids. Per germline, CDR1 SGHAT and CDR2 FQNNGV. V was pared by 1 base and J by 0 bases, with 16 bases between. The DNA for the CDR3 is TGTGCCAGCAGCTTAGTCATTTTGCCCTTAAGCTCCTACAATGAGCAGTTCTTC. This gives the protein CASSLVILPLSSYNEQFF.

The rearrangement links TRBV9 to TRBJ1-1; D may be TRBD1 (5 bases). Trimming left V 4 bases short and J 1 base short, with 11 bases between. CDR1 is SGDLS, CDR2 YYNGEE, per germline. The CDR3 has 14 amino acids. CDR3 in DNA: TGTGCCAGCAGCTTTGGGACCGGGAACACTGAAGCTTTCTTT. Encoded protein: CASSFGTGNTEAFF.

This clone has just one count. The CDR3, as DNA: TGTGCCAGCAGCTACGCCCGGACAGGGCACTACGAGCAGTACTTC. Its protein product is CASSYARTGHYEQYF. The chain joins TRBV6-5 to TRBJ2-7; 8 nucleotides line up with TRBD1. The V segment lost 6 bases and the J segment 3 bases; nucleotides outside the gene matches: 10. Germline loops: CDR1 MNHEY, CDR2 SVGAGI. The CDR3 is 15 residues long.

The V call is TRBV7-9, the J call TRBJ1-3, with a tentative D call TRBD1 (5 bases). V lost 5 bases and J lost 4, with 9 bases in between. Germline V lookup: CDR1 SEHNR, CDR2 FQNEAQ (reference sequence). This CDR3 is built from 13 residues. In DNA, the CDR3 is TGTGCCAGCAGCGCCGGGACGGGAAACACCATATATTTT. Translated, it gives CASSAGTGNTIYF.

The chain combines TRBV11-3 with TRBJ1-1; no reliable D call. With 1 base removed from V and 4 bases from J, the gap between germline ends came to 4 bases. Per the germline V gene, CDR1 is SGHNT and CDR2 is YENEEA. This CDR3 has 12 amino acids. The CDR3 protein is CASSLVRTEAFF. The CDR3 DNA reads TGTGCCAGCAGCTTAGTACGCACTGAAGCTTTCTTT.

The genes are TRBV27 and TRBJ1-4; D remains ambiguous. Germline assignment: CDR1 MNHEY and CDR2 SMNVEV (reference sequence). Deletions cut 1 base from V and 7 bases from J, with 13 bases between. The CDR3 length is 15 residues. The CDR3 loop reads CASSLYEGVGEKLFF. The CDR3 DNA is TGTGCCAGCAGTTTATATGAGGGCGTGGGTGAAAAACTGTTTTTT.

The CDR3 DNA reads TGCAGCGTTGATTCACTTGACTTAGCGGGAGTTTCCACCGGGGAGCTGTTTTTT. It is translated as CSVDSLDLAGVSTGELFF. The chain carries TRBV29-1 and TRBJ2-2, with TRBD2 matching over 9 bases. CDR1 and CDR2 (germline): SQVTM, ANQGSEA. Trimming cost V 3 bases and J 4 bases; bases outside gene matches: 15. There are 18 residues in the CDR3.

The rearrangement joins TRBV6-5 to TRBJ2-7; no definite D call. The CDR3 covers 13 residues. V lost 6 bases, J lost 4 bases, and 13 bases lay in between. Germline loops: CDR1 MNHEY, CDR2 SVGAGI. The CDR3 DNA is TGTGCCAGCAGCCCTTCGGCAGTGTACGAGCAGTACTTC. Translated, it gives CASSPSAVYEQYF.

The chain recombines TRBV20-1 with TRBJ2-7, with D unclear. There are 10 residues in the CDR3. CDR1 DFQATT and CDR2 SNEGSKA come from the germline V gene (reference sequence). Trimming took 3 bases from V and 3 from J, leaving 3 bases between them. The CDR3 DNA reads TGCAGTGCTAGCCGCTACGAGCAGTACTTC. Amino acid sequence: CSASRYEQYF.

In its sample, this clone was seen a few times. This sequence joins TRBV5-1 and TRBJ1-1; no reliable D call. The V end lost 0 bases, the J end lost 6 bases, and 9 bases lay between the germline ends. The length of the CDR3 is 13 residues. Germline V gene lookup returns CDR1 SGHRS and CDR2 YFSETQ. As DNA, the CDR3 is TGCGCCAGCAGCTTGGAGGGATTGTCTGAAGCTTTCTTT. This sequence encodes CASSLEGLSEAFF.

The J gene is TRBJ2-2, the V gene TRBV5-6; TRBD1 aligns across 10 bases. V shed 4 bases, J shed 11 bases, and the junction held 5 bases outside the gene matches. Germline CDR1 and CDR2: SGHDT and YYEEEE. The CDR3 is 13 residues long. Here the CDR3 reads CASSGWTGGELFF. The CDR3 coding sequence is TGTGCCAGCAGCGGTTGGACAGGGGGAGAGCTGTTTTTT. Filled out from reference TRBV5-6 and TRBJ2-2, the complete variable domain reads DAGVTQSPTHLIKTRGQQVTLRCSPKSGHDTVSWYQQALGQGPQFIFQYYEEEERQRGNFPDRFSGHQFPNYSSELNVNALLLGDSALYLCASSGWTGGELFFGEGSRLTVL.

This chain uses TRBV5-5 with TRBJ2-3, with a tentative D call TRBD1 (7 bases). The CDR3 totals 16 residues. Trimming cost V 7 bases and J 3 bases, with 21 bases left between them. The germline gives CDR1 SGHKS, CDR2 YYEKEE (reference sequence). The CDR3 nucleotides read TGTGCCAGCCTTCTAGACGGAGGGGGCAGGACAGATACGCAGTATTTT. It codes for CASLLDGGGRTDTQYF.

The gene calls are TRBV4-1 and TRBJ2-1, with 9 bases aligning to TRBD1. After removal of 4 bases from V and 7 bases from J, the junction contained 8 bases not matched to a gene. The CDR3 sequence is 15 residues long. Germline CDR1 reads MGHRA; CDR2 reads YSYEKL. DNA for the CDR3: TGCGCCAGCAGCCTTGGTGGACAGGGGAGGAATGAGCAGTTCTTC. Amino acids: CASSLGGQGRNEQFF.

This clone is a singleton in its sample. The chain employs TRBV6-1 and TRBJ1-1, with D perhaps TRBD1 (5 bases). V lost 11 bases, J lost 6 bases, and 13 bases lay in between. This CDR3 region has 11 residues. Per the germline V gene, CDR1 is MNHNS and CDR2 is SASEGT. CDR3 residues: CACPRGAEAFF. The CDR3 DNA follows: TGTGCCTGTCCTCGGGGGGCTGAAGCTTTCTTT.

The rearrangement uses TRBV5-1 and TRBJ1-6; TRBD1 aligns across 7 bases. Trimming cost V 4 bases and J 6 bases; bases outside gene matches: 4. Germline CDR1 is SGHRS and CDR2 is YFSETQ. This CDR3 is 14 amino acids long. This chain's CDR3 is CASSQGQPNSPLHF. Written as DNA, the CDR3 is TGCGCCAGCAGCCAGGGACAGCCTAATTCACCCCTCCACTTT.

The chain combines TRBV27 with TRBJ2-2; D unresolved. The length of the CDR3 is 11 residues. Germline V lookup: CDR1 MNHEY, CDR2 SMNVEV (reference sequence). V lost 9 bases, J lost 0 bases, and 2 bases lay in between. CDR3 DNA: TGTGCCAGTACGAACACCGGGGAGCTGTTTTTT. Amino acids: CASTNTGELFF.

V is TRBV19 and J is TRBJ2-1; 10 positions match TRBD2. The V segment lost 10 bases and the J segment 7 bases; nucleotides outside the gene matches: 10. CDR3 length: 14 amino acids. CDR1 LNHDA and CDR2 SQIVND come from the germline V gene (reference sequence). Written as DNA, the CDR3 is TGTGCCACCATAGCGGGAGGAGGCAAAAATGAGCAGTTCTTC. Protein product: CATIAGGGKNEQFF.

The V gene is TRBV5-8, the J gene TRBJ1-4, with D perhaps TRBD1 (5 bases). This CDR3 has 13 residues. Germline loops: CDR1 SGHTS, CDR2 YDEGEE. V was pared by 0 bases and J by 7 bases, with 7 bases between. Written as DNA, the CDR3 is TGTGCCAGCAGCTTGGCTGGGGCTGAAAAACTGTTTTTT. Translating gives CASSLAGAEKLFF.

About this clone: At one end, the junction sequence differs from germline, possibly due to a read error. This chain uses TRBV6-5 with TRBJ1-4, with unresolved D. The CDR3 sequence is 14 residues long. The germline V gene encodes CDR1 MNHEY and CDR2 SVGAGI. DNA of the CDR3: TGTGCCAGCAGTTACAAGGTGGACGGTCCCGACGTTGCCTTT. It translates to CASSYKVDGPDVAF.